The 2 T cell receptor beta chains presented below share a single source sample, sequenced in a study of CD8+CD57+ T cells in acquired aplastic anemia (dated by TCRdb to 2016 to 2019). TCRdb shows the sequencer as Illumina HiSeq 2000. Genomic DNA served as template for TCR beta VDJ combination and CDR3 sequence profiling. TCRdb handled the public reads itself, with Q25 trimming in fastp and clone calling in MiXCR, and kept productive beta chains. Rows merge per CDR3 protein into single entries with the most common DNA and genes. This sample gives about 270,000 distinct CDR3 sequences in total; 45% to 65% of them show up just once. Together, the top ten hold less than 9.5% of the sample. Specimen: sorted CD4+, CD8+, or CD8+CD57+ T cells (not recorded which) from PBMCs. The receptors originated from a human donor with severe aplastic anemia or a healthy control (not recorded which).

With regard to this clonotype: Compared with germline, one end of the junction differs, possibly owing to a read error. The V and J genes are TRBV12-3 or TRBV12-4 and TRBJ2-2; maybe TRBD1 (7 bases). There are 13 residues in the CDR3. The DNA for the CDR3 is TGCGCCAGCAGTCAGACAGGGAGGGGGGAGCTGTTTTTT. Residues: CASSQTGRGELFF.

The CDR3 region has the DNA TGCAGTGCTAGAGTCTGGCGGGGGATCCAAGAGACCCAGTACTTC. Protein: CSARVWRGIQETQYF. The chain carries TRBV20-1 and TRBJ2-5, with 7 bases lining up with TRBD2. J gave up 1 base and V 1 base, and 6 bases lay outside the gene matches. Germline CDR1 DFQATT, CDR2 SNEGSKA (reference sequence). The CDR3 loop spans 15 amino acids.